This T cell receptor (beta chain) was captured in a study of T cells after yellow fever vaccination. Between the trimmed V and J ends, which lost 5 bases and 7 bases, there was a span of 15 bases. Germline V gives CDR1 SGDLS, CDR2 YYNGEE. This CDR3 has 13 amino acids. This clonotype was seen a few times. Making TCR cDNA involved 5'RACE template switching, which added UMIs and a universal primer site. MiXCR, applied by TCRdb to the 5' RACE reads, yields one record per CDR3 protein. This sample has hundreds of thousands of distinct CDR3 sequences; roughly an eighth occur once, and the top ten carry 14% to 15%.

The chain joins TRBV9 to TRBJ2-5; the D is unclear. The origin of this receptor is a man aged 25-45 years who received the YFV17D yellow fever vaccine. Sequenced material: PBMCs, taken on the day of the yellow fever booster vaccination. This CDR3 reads CASSGIGRGTQYF. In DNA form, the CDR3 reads TGTGCCAGCAGTGGTATTGGCCGAGGGACCCAGTACTTC.